The clone carrying this TCR beta chain turned up a few times. The length of the CDR3 is 15 residues. The V end lost 5 bases, the J end lost 1 base, and 11 bases lay between the germline ends. These data belong to a study of T cell repertoires in aging, cancer and after chemotherapy. The overall study: Donors were grouped into six age bands spanning 30 or younger through 70 or older. Roughly 8.8 million TCR reads made up the full dataset. Clear clonal overlap appeared across healthy donor samples taken over several months to years.

Amplification of TCR beta used genomic DNA extracted from peripheral blood. A mixed TRB-A/B primer pool amplified rearranged TRB by multiplex touch-down PCR. One entry per CDR3 protein, called by TCRdb with MiXCR from the multiplex PCR reads. The sample lists over 8,500 distinct CDR3 sequences; less than 30% were seen once. The rearrangement links TRBV12-3 or TRBV12-4 to TRBJ1-4; possible D gene TRBD1, 5 bases. The specimen sequenced was blood. This clonotype originated in a human donor in good health. CDR3 bases: TGTGCCAGCAGTGGGGGGACTGAAACTAATGAAAAACTGTTTTTT. Encoded protein: CASSGGTETNEKLFF.